This TCR beta chain emerged from a study of T-cell memory formation after mild COVID-19. This CDR3 is 14 amino acids long. Germline CDR1 DFQATT, CDR2 SNEGSKA (reference sequence). The germline V and J ends were trimmed by 1 base and 3 bases, with 13 bases remaining between them. To note about this clonotype: Antigen unknown.

The study's findings and limits: Those CD4+ clones that contracted were mainly in CM and EM (CD8+ ones in EMRA). Memory cells collected pre-infection included some clones that later responded, suggesting cross-reactive memory joined.

Constant-segment primers served in 5'RACE that generated TCR alpha and TCR beta cDNA libraries bearing sample barcodes and UMIs. Via MiXCR, TCRdb re-called the 5' RACE reads, giving one row per CDR3 protein. The data show approximately 580,000 distinct CDR3 sequences, roughly 20% seen once. What was sequenced was PBMCs or a T cell subset sorted from them (not recorded which). This receptor was obtained from an adult woman who had mild COVID-19 (a few samples of this study predate the infection). Cell type and time point are not known. The chain uses TRBV20-1 and TRBJ2-7; weak D call: TRBD1 (7 bases). Written as DNA, the CDR3 is TGCAGTGCTAGAGGACAGGGAGGAGGCTACGAGCAGTACTTC. Translated: CSARGQGGGYEQYF.